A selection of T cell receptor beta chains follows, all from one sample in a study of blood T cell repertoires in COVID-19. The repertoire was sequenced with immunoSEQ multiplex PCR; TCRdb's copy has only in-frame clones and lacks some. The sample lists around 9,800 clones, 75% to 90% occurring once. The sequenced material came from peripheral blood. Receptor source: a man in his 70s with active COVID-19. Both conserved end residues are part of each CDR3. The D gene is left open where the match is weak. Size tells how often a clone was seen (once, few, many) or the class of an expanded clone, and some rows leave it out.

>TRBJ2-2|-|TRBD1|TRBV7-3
CASSYRGNTGELFF
TGTGCCAGCAGCTACAGGGGAAACACCGGGGAGCTGTTTTTT
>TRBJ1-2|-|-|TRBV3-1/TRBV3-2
CASSQGLGTDYGYTF
TGTGCCAGCAGCCAAGGATTGGGCACCGACTATGGCTACACCTTC
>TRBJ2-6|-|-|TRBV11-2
CASSLVLGRGASRANVLTF
TGTGCCAGCAGCTTAGTTTTAGGGCGGGGTGCCTCTCGGGCCAACGTCCTGACTTTC
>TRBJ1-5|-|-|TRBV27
CASINRDNSNQPQHF
TGTGCCAGCATTAACCGGGATAATAGCAATCAGCCCCAGCATTTT
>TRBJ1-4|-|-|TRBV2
CASRAQGATNEKLFF
TGTGCCAGCAGGGCACAGGGTGCAACTAATGAAAAACTGTTTTTT
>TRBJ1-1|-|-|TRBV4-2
CASSPMHGRTNTEAFF
TGTGCCAGCAGCCCGATGCATGGGAGGACGAACACTGAAGCTTTCTTT
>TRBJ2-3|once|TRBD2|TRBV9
CASSVEGAGGPGTQYF
TGTGCCAGCAGCGTAGAGGGAGCGGGGGGGCCGGGTACGCAGTATTTT
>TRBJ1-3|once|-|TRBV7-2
CASSWGGSGNTIYF
TGTGCCAGCAGCTGGGGGGGCTCTGGAAACACCATATATTTT
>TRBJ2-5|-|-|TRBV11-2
CASSNSPGETQYF
TGTGCCAGCAGCAATTCCCCGGGGGAGACCCAGTACTTC
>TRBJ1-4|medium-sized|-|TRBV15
CATSNAGNEKLFF
TGTGCCACCAGCAACGCAGGGAACGAAAAACTGTTTTTT
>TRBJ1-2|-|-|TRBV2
CASSERQDYGYTF
TGTGCCAGCAGTGAGAGACAGGACTATGGCTACACCTTC
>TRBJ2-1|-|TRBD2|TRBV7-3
CASSSGLAAQNEQFF
TGTGCCAGCAGCTCCGGACTAGCAGCTCAAAATGAGCAGTTCTTC
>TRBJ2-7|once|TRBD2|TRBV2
CASSDLLAGRQPYEQYF
TGTGCCAGCAGTGATTTACTAGCGGGGAGACAACCCTACGAGCAGTACTTC
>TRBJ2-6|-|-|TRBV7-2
CASSLGVRYPSGANVLTF
TGTGCCAGCAGCTTAGGTGTCAGGTACCCCTCTGGGGCCAACGTCCTGACTTTC
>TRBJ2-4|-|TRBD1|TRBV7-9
CASSIYRGLTKNIQYF
TGTGCCAGCAGCATATACAGGGGGCTCACCAAAAACATTCAGTACTTC
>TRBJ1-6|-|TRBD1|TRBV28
CATEDRASPLHF
TGTGCCACCGAGGACAGGGCGTCACCCCTCCACTTT
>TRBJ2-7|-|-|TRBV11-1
CASSSTLRGKGEQYF
TGTGCCAGCAGTTCAACTCTTCGGGGAAAGGGCGAGCAGTACTTC